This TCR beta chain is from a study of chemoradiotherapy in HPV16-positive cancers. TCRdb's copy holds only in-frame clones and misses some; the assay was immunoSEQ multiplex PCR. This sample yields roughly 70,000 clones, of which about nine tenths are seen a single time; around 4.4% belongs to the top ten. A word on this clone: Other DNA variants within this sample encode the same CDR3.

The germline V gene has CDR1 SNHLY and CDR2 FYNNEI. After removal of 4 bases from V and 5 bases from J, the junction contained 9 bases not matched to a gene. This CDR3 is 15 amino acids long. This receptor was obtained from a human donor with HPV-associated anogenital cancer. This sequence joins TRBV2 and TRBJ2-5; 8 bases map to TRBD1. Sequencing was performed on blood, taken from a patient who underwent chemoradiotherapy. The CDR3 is CASSGPGQGMETQYF. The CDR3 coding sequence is TGTGCCAGCAGTGGCCCAGGACAGGGTATGGAGACCCAGTACTTC.